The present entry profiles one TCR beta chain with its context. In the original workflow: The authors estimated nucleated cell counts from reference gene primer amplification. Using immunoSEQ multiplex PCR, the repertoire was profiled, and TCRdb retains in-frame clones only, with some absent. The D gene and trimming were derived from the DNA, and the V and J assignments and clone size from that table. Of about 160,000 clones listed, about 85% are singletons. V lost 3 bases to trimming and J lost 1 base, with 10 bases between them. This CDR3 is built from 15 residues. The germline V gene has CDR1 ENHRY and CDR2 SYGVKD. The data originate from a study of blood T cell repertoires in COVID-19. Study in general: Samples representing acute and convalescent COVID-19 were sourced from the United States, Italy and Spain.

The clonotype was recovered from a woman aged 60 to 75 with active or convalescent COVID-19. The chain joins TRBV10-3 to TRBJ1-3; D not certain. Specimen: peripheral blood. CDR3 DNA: TGTGCCATCAGTGATTATGGAGGATCTGGAAACACCATATATTTT. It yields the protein CAISDYGGSGNTIYF.